A single sample gave rise to the 18 T cell receptor beta chains below, sequenced in a study of beta chain features in type 1 diabetes. The sequenced template was cDNA made from the entire isolated RNA. Assay: immunoSEQ multiplex PCR; the TCRdb copy retains only in-frame clones and omits some. Of 300,000 to 350,000 clones listed, 14% are singletons. Input material: central memory CD4+ T cells from blood. The source of these receptors is a man aged 25 to 40 in good health.

This clone was counted between two and nine times. A much larger clone sits a single nucleotide away, making a read error possible. The same CDR3 can be traced to other DNA sequences in this sample. V usage is TRBV7-2 and J usage is TRBJ1-1; the D is unclear. This CDR3 contains 13 residues. Germline assignment: CDR1 SGHTA and CDR2 FQGNSA. Trimming removed 1 base at V and 1 base at J, with 4 bases between. CDR3 DNA sequence: TGTGCCAGCAGCTTAGAAGAGAACACTGAAGCTTTCTTT. Residues: CASSLEENTEAFF.

This clone was recorded a few times. The rearrangement links TRBV4-2 to TRBJ2-1; 7 positions agree with TRBD2. The V segment lost 1 base and the J segment 9 bases; nucleotides outside the gene matches: 9. CDR1 is LGHNA and CDR2 is YNFKEQ in the germline V gene. CDR3 size: 15 residues. CDR3 DNA: TGTGCCAGCAGCCAAGGGACTAGTCGCGTAAGTGAGCAGTTCTTC. Translated: CASSQGTSRVSEQFF.

The chain is built from TRBV2 and TRBJ1-4; D not certain. Germline values: CDR1 SNHLY, CDR2 FYNNEI. This CDR3 contains 13 residues. Trimming stripped 7 bases from V and 7 bases from J, with 13 bases between. CDR3 region: CASTGFLSEKLFF. The CDR3 region has the DNA TGTGCCAGCACCGGTTTTCTCAGTGAAAAACTGTTTTTT.

The rearrangement uses TRBV15 and TRBJ2-7; 10 nucleotides align to TRBD2. The CDR3 is 14 amino acids. V lost 4 bases and J lost 6; bases outside the gene matches: 6. The germline V gene has CDR1 LNHNV and CDR2 YYDKDF (reference sequence). CDR3 protein: CATSTRTSGVEQYF. The DNA of the CDR3 is TGTGCCACCAGCACGCGAACTAGCGGGGTCGAGCAGTACTTC.

This clone was recorded a few times. The chain is built from TRBV5-4 and TRBJ2-3; no definite D call. CDR1 is SGHNT and CDR2 is YYREEE in the germline V gene (reference sequence). The germline V and J ends were trimmed by 0 bases and 2 bases, with 10 bases remaining between them. The CDR3 is 15 residues long. The CDR3 bases are TGTGCCAGCAGCTTGGGCCTGGGGAACACAGATACGCAGTATTTT. This translates into CASSLGLGNTDTQYF.

The chain employs TRBV11-3 and TRBJ2-1; tentatively, D is TRBD2 (6 bases). CDR3 length equals 18 residues. Germline V gene data show CDR1 as SGHNT and CDR2 as YENEEA. The V and J ends lost 1 base and 4 bases respectively, with 20 bases between them. CDR3 protein: CASSLGAWGSGPYNEQFF. For the CDR3, the DNA is TGTGCCAGCAGCTTAGGGGCCTGGGGTAGCGGACCATACAATGAGCAGTTCTTC.

At least ten counts were recorded for this clone. This sequence joins TRBV19 and TRBJ1-4; 10 nucleotides line up with TRBD1. The CDR3 contains 16 residues. Germline CDR1 and CDR2: LNHDA and SQIVND (reference sequence). The V gene end was trimmed by 7 bases and the J gene end by 2 bases; junction bases not matched to a gene: 7. CDR3 in amino acids: CASTVPGQGTNEKLFF. Here the CDR3 DNA reads TGTGCCAGTACCGTCCCGGGACAGGGGACTAATGAAAAACTGTTTTTT.

This sequence joins TRBV30 and TRBJ1-5, with D perhaps TRBD1 (6 bases). Trimming cost V 1 base and J 4 bases, with 11 bases left between them. CDR3 length equals 14 residues. Germline V gives CDR1 GTSNPN, CDR2 SVGIG (reference sequence). The CDR3 DNA sequence: TGTGCCTGGAGTGGGGGGCTACGAAATCAGCCCCAGCATTTT. Its protein is CAWSGGLRNQPQHF.

This chain links TRBV7-2 with TRBJ2-2; 7 positions agree with TRBD2. The V segment lost 5 bases and the J segment 2 bases; nucleotides outside the gene matches: 5. Germline CDR1 and CDR2: SGHTA and FQGNSA. There are 15 residues in the CDR3. As DNA, the CDR3 is TGTGCCAGCAGCCCTAGCGGCTTAAACACCGGGGAGCTGTTTTTT. Amino acids: CASSPSGLNTGELFF.

The chain has TRBV2 and TRBJ2-2, with 9 positions matching TRBD1. CDR1 is SNHLY and CDR2 is FYNNEI in the germline V gene. J was trimmed by 4 bases and V by 6 bases; bases with no gene match: 9. The CDR3 is 16 residues long. CDR3 loop: CASRKLTGGGTGELFF. CDR3 DNA: TGTGCCAGCAGGAAGCTGACAGGGGGTGGCACCGGGGAGCTGTTTTTT. Using reference TRBV2 and TRBJ2-2 for the parts outside the CDR3, the full variable domain is EPEVTQTPSHQVTQMGQEVILRCVPISNHLYFYWYRQILGQKVEFLVSFYNNEISEKSEIFDDQFSVERPDGSNFTLKIRSTKLEDSAMYFCASRKLTGGGTGELFFGEGSRLTVL.

There are a few counts of this clone. This chain links TRBV4-1 with TRBJ2-3; 9 nucleotides agree with TRBD2. With V trimmed by 4 bases and J by 7 bases, 9 bases remained unmatched. CDR1 MGHRA and CDR2 YSYEKL come from the germline V gene. This CDR3 is 15 amino acids long. The CDR3 DNA is TGCGCCAGCAGCCCCGCTAGCGGGAACGTGAATACGCAGTATTTT. Amino acids: CASSPASGNVNTQYF.

This chain uses TRBV11-3 with TRBJ1-1, with TRBD1 as a possible D gene (6 bases). Looked up from germline, CDR1 is SGHNT and CDR2 is YENEEA. The V end was cut by 2 bases, the J end by 0 bases, with 13 bases between. CDR3 length: 16 amino acids. The CDR3 region has the DNA TGTGCCAGCAGCTTAAGGGGGGGCCATCTGAACACTGAAGCTTTCTTT. This sequence encodes CASSLRGGHLNTEAFF.

For this clone: This may be a read error, as it is one base from a much larger clone. The chain couples TRBV7-6 to TRBJ2-3; 7 positions agree with TRBD2. Germline V gene data show CDR1 as SGHVS and CDR2 as FNYEAQ. The V segment lost 1 base and the J segment 7 bases; nucleotides outside the gene matches: 2. The CDR3 loop spans 13 amino acids. CDR3 residues: CASSLGTSNTQYF. The DNA of the CDR3 is TGTGCCAGCAGCTTAGGGACTAGTAATACGCAGTATTTT.

The chain has TRBV7-8 and TRBJ2-7, with 7 bases matching TRBD1. Germline-derived CDR1 and CDR2 are SGHVS and FQNEAQ. Trimming at V came to 3 bases and at J to 7 bases, leaving 6 bases not matched to a gene. The length of the CDR3 is 13 residues. The CDR3 spells CASSFRQGREQYV. As DNA, the CDR3 is TGTGCCAGCAGCTTCAGACAGGGTCGGGAGCAGTACGTC.

This sequence joins TRBV9 and TRBJ2-2; 7 bases map to TRBD1. The CDR3 has 17 residues. Germline V lookup: CDR1 SGDLS, CDR2 YYNGEE. Trimming took 3 bases from V and 2 from J; bases not matched to a gene: 10. CDR3 amino acids: CASSALSGTVNTGELFF. The CDR3 DNA is TGTGCCAGCAGCGCCCTGTCCGGGACAGTAAACACCGGGGAGCTGTTTTTT.

This clone has more than one count but fewer than ten. The rearrangement links TRBV11-3 to TRBJ2-3, with D possibly being TRBD2 (7 bases). The CDR3 has 16 amino acids. CDR1 and CDR2 (germline): SGHNT, YENEEA. Trimming removed 5 bases at V and 6 bases at J, with 21 bases between. The CDR3 DNA is TGTGCCAGCAGCCCACGCGCGGGGGCGGGAGTGGATACGCAGTATTTT. Translating gives CASSPRAGAGVDTQYF.

The gene calls are TRBV4-1 and TRBJ1-2, with TRBD1 matching over 9 bases. Trimming took 1 base from V and 3 from J; bases not matched to a gene: 3. The CDR3 loop spans 15 amino acids. Germline loops: CDR1 MGHRA, CDR2 YSYEKL. Here the CDR3 reads CASSQVGQGDYGYTF. The DNA of the CDR3 is TGCGCCAGCAGCCAAGTGGGACAGGGCGACTATGGCTACACCTTC.

The V and J genes are TRBV6-5 and TRBJ1-4; D call uncertain. Trimming shortened V by 7 bases and J by 4 bases, and 13 bases separated the two germline ends. Looked up from germline, CDR1 is MNHEY and CDR2 is SVGAGI. The CDR3 runs 14 residues. CDR3 protein: CASNISPGNEKLFF. The CDR3 DNA reads TGTGCCAGCAACATAAGCCCGGGTAATGAAAAACTGTTTTTT.